This entry lists 27 T cell receptor beta chains sequenced from one sample in a study of beta chain features in type 1 diabetes (dated by TCRdb to 2016 to 2018). Libraries were made using the immunoSEQ multiplex PCR assay. The High Capacity cDNA Reverse Transcription Kit was used to reverse transcribe all of the isolated RNA, meaning that expressed TCRB transcripts were what got sequenced. TCRdb stores this immuneACCESS table with in-frame sequences only. Part of the clones is absent; in the studies checked, under half of the shortfall reflects unresolved V genes, and no reason is known for the rest. The table for this sample lists more than 350,000 clones; roughly an eighth of them were counted only once. The top ten clonotypes cover 0.035% to 0.05% of the sample. Sequenced sample: naive CD4+ T cells from blood. Read against the paper, the sample's cell subset or site label means: true naive CD4+ T cells. These receptors originate from a woman aged 18-29 years in good health.

The rearrangement joins TRBV9 to TRBJ2-3; perhaps TRBD2 as D (6 bases). V shed 4 bases and J shed 4 bases, with 22 bases lying between them. CDR3 size: 17 residues. The germline CDR1 and CDR2 sequences are SGDLS and YYNGEE. CDR3 sequence: CASSPHIGLASADTQYF. CDR3 DNA sequence: TGTGCCAGCAGCCCCCACATTGGGCTAGCGTCTGCAGATACGCAGTATTTT.

The V call is TRBV29-1, the J call TRBJ1-2; D gene ambiguous. Looked up from germline, CDR1 is SQVTM and CDR2 is ANQGSEA. Trimming left V 4 bases short and J 3 bases short, with 12 bases between. The CDR3 totals 13 residues. CDR3 in amino acids: CSVVTGSHYGYTF. The DNA of the CDR3 is TGCAGCGTTGTCACGGGTTCGCACTATGGCTACACCTTC.

This clone has a handful of counts. V gene TRBV11-2 combines with J gene TRBJ2-3, with TRBD1 as a possible D gene (6 bases). Trimming cost V 5 bases and J 4 bases, with 16 bases left between them. Germline CDR1 and CDR2: SGHAT and FQNNGV. This CDR3 is 15 amino acids long. This chain's CDR3 is CASSPLAAGADTQYF. CDR3 DNA sequence: TGTGCCAGCAGCCCCCTTGCGGCAGGGGCAGATACGCAGTATTTT.

The CDR3 coding sequence is TGTGCCAGCAGCGAACGGGGCGTGAGATTGAATGAGCAGTTCTTC. Translating gives CASSERGVRLNEQFF. V is TRBV9 and J is TRBJ2-1; tentatively, D is TRBD1 or TRBD2 (5 bases each). Germline loops: CDR1 SGDLS, CDR2 YYNGEE. V lost 3 bases and J lost 7, with 17 bases in between. This CDR3 is built from 15 residues.

In its sample, this clone was seen a few times. The chain employs TRBV4-1 and TRBJ2-3, with TRBD2 matching 10 bases. The CDR3 is 15 amino acids. Germline-derived CDR1 and CDR2 are MGHRA and YSYEKL. V was clipped by 3 bases and J by 4 bases; unmatched bases: 4. The CDR3 region has the DNA TGCGCCAGCAGCCAGTCGGGACTAGCGTCAGATACGCAGTATTTT. Amino acids: CASSQSGLASDTQYF.

The V and J genes are TRBV27 and TRBJ2-7, with D perhaps TRBD1 (6 bases). CDR1 MNHEY and CDR2 SMNVEV come from the germline V gene (reference sequence). Trimming left V 4 bases short and J 0 bases short, with 16 bases between. The CDR3 consists of 16 residues. CDR3 sequence (DNA): TGTGCCAGCAGTTCGCTACGGACAGCAAGCTCCTACGAGCAGTACGTC. Translation gives CASSSLRTASSYEQYV.

This clone was picked up a small number of times. The V gene is TRBV29-1, the J gene TRBJ1-5; D remains ambiguous. The V and J ends lost 4 bases and 3 bases respectively, with 10 bases between them. Germline CDR1 SQVTM, CDR2 ANQGSEA. The CDR3 sequence is 13 residues long. CDR3: CSVGWGTNQPQHF. The CDR3, as DNA: TGCAGCGTTGGTTGGGGTACCAATCAGCCCCAGCATTTT.

The chain uses TRBV7-2 and TRBJ2-1; 7 bases match TRBD1. The germline CDR1 and CDR2 sequences are SGHTA and FQGNSA. The length of the CDR3 is 14 residues. Losses at the gene ends were 6 bases for V and 3 bases for J; bases not matched to a gene: 5. The CDR3 region is CASSRQGRYNEQFF. Here the CDR3 DNA reads TGTGCCAGCAGTAGACAGGGACGCTACAATGAGCAGTTCTTC.

This clone was counted a few times. V is TRBV2 and J is TRBJ2-1; possible D gene TRBD2, 6 bases. The CDR3 sequence is 14 residues long. Germline lookup yields CDR1 SNHLY and CDR2 FYNNEI. The V gene lost 7 bases and the J gene lost 6 bases, with 16 bases spanning the gap. CDR3: CASTGRRGINEQFF. For the CDR3, the DNA is TGTGCCAGCACCGGACGGAGGGGAATCAATGAGCAGTTCTTC.

The rearrangement joins TRBV7-2 to TRBJ2-2, with 11 bases matching TRBD2. The germline V gene encodes CDR1 SGHTA and CDR2 FQGNSA. The J segment lost 2 bases and the V segment lost 1 base, leaving 3 bases of the junction unmatched. The CDR3 spans 17 residues. The CDR3 sequence: CASSLVGTSGNTGELFF. The CDR3 DNA follows: TGTGCCAGCAGCTTAGTCGGGACTAGCGGTAACACCGGGGAGCTGTTTTTT.

This clone was counted a few times. CDR3 region: CASSHPRPPMSGSFVSGNTIYF. In DNA, the CDR3 is TGCGCCAGCAGTCATCCCCGTCCGCCAATGTCCGGATCCTTCGTCTCTGGAAACACCATATATTTT. The V gene is TRBV23-1, the J gene TRBJ1-3; D is unresolved. TRBV23-1 is annotated as an ORF whose role is uncertain. Trimming took off 3 bases at V and 0 bases at J, with 30 bases between the two ends. The CDR3 length is 22 residues.

For this clone: Other nucleotide sequences in the sample specify the same CDR3. CDR3 DNA sequence: TGTGCCAGCAGCTTGGAGGGTGGTGGGTCCTACGAGCAGTACTTC. Translated: CASSLEGGGSYEQYF. The chain links TRBV7-2 to TRBJ2-7; D possibly corresponds to TRBD2 (6 bases). Trimming cost V 3 bases and J 1 base, with 13 bases left between them. This CDR3 comprises 15 residues. Germline V lookup: CDR1 SGHTA, CDR2 FQGNSA.

The chain links TRBV2 to TRBJ1-3, with no clear D. Germline lookup yields CDR1 SNHLY and CDR2 FYNNEI. Deletions cut 4 bases from V and 1 base from J, with 17 bases between. The CDR3 contains 17 residues. The CDR3 protein is CASSGESWPFSGNTIYF. CDR3 DNA sequence: TGTGCCAGCAGTGGGGAGAGTTGGCCCTTTTCTGGAAACACCATATATTTT.

This chain connects TRBV30 to TRBJ1-2, with 8 nucleotides matching TRBD1. Trimming took 1 base from V and 6 from J; bases not matched to a gene: 13. The CDR3 is made up of 16 amino acids. Germline V gives CDR1 GTSNPN, CDR2 SVGIG (reference sequence). CDR3 DNA sequence: TGTGCCTGGAGTGACCATAGACAGGGGATAGGGGATGGCTACACCTTC. As protein: CAWSDHRQGIGDGYTF.

V usage is TRBV25-1 and J usage is TRBJ2-7; the D gene is possibly TRBD2 (5 bases). Germline V lookup: CDR1 MGHDK, CDR2 SYGVNS. Trimming cost V 4 bases and J 9 bases, with 16 bases left between them. This CDR3 contains 13 residues. CDR3 sequence reads: CASSGGQVGGQYV. DNA of the CDR3: TGTGCCAGCAGTGGCGGCCAGGTCGGAGGGCAGTACGTC.

This chain joins TRBV7-8 and TRBJ2-7; 8 bases map to TRBD1. The CDR3 loop spans 13 amino acids. The germline gives CDR1 SGHVS, CDR2 FQNEAQ. The V segment lost 4 bases and the J segment 6 bases; nucleotides outside the gene matches: 5. Here the CDR3 DNA reads TGTGCCAGCAGCTCGACAGGGGAGGCCGAGCAGTACGTC. It translates to CASSSTGEAEQYV.

This clone has just a few counts. This chain joins TRBV14 and TRBJ2-7, with D tentatively TRBD2 (5 bases). Germline values: CDR1 SGHDN, CDR2 FVKESK. There are 16 residues in the CDR3. Trimming shortened V by 4 bases and J by 3 bases, and 19 bases separated the two germline ends. CDR3 sequence: CASSRPGSYGFYEQYF. The DNA for the CDR3 is TGTGCCAGCAGCCGGCCGGGATCATACGGCTTCTACGAGCAGTACTTC.

This clone was picked up a small number of times. The chain carries TRBV9 and TRBJ2-3, with D unclear. CDR3 size: 14 residues. CDR1 and CDR2 from the germline V gene are SGDLS and YYNGEE. Trimming shortened V by 0 bases and J by 2 bases, and 7 bases separated the two germline ends. The CDR3 DNA reads TGTGCCAGCAGCGTAGCGGCCTACACAGATACGCAGTATTTT. This translates into CASSVAAYTDTQYF.

This clone was seen only a few times. The chain employs TRBV9 and TRBJ2-1; the match to TRBD1 covers 9 bases. The CDR3 extends over 15 amino acids. V trimming: 2 bases; J trimming: 2 bases; junction bases outside the gene matches: 2. Germline-derived CDR1 and CDR2 are SGDLS and YYNGEE. CDR3 protein: CASSVTGGTYNEQFF. Here the CDR3 DNA reads TGTGCCAGCAGCGTTACAGGGGGCACCTACAATGAGCAGTTCTTC.

This clone was seen a few times. The chain is built from TRBV14 and TRBJ2-7, with D perhaps matching TRBD1 (6 bases). The CDR3 consists of 15 residues. Trimming cost V 4 bases and J 4 bases, with 17 bases left between them. Germline assignment: CDR1 SGHDN and CDR2 FVKESK. The CDR3 DNA is TGTGCCAGCAGCCGCCGACAGGCCCCAGGGTACGAGCAGTACTTC. Translation gives CASSRRQAPGYEQYF. Full variable domain (missing parts from reference TRBV14 and TRBJ2-7): EAGVTQFPSHSVIEKGQTVTLRCDPISGHDNLYWYRRVMGKEIKFLLHFVKESKQDESGMPNNRFLAERTGGTYSTLKVQPAELEDSGVYFCASSRRQAPGYEQYFGPGTRLTVT.

This clone was seen a handful of times. The rearrangement links TRBV25-1 to TRBJ2-7, with 7 nucleotides matching TRBD1. Trimming cost V 8 bases and J 4 bases; bases outside gene matches: 5. CDR3 length: 12 amino acids. Per germline, CDR1 MGHDK and CDR2 SYGVNS. CDR3 in amino acids: CASRGQRYEQYV. The CDR3 DNA sequence: TGTGCCAGCCGGGGACAGAGATACGAGCAGTACGTC.

The chain links TRBV18 to TRBJ2-1, with D tentatively TRBD1 or TRBD2 (5 bases each). This CDR3 has 14 amino acids. Germline values: CDR1 KGHSH, CDR2 LQKENI. Trimming left V 2 bases short and J 7 bases short, with 12 bases between. The CDR3 sequence is CASSPFGTRNEQFF. Written as DNA, the CDR3 is TGTGCCAGCTCACCATTTGGGACGAGAAATGAGCAGTTCTTC.

The chain links TRBV30 to TRBJ1-2; weak D call: TRBD1 (5 bases). Trimming removed 2 bases from V and 4 bases from J, with 17 bases in between. Germline loops: CDR1 GTSNPN, CDR2 SVGIG (reference sequence). The CDR3 runs to 15 residues. The CDR3 DNA follows: TGTGCCTGGAGTATAACCATAATAGGGACCTATGGCTACACCTTC. Its protein product is CAWSITIIGTYGYTF.

This sequence joins TRBV29-1 and TRBJ1-2; D is undetermined. Looked up from germline, CDR1 is SQVTM and CDR2 is ANQGSEA. The CDR3 contains 16 residues. Trimming removed 4 bases at V and 3 bases at J, with 21 bases between. The CDR3 region is CSVVGGSTGRDYGYTF. DNA for the CDR3: TGCAGCGTTGTTGGTGGGTCGACTGGACGTGACTATGGCTACACCTTC.

J is TRBJ1-6 and V is TRBV11-2; D gene unclear. The CDR3 consists of 13 residues. The germline V gene has CDR1 SGHAT and CDR2 FQNNGV. The V gene lost 0 bases and the J gene lost 14 bases, with 11 bases spanning the gap. In nucleotides, the CDR3 is TGTGCCAGCAGCTTAGATCAGCCCCTGGCCCTCCACTTT. Protein sequence: CASSLDQPLALHF.

The chain is built from TRBV4-3 and TRBJ1-5; D ambiguous. The V end was cut by 0 bases, the J end by 7 bases, with 10 bases between. The CDR3 has 14 residues. Germline V gives CDR1 LGHNA, CDR2 YSLEER. The CDR3 here is CASSQEGIGQPQHF. The CDR3 DNA sequence: TGCGCCAGCAGCCAAGAGGGGATTGGGCAGCCCCAGCATTTT.

This clone was counted a few times. The chain employs TRBV7-9 and TRBJ2-3; 13 positions agree with TRBD2. CDR3 length equals 16 residues. Germline V lookup: CDR1 SEHNR, CDR2 FQNEAQ (reference sequence). V lost 5 bases and J lost 4; bases outside the gene matches: 6. This chain's CDR3 is CASSRGLAGVADTQYF. Here the CDR3 DNA reads TGTGCCAGCAGCCGAGGACTAGCGGGAGTTGCAGATACGCAGTATTTT. The variable domain in full, completed from reference TRBV7-9 and TRBJ2-3, reads DTGVSQNPRHKITKRGQNVTFRCDPISEHNRLYWYRQTLGQGPEFLTYFQNEAQLEKSRLLSDRFSAERPKGSFSTLEIQRTEQGDSAMYLCASSRGLAGVADTQYFGPGTRLTVL.